The 20 T cell receptor beta chains listed next were all sequenced from one sample in a study of beta chain features in type 1 diabetes. Study-wide findings and caveats: Type 1 diabetes patients had TCRB CDR3s that were shorter (moderately but significantly so) in all four CD4+ subsets.

The whole isolated RNA underwent reverse transcription, so sequencing captured expressed TCRB transcripts. Using immunoSEQ multiplex PCR, the repertoire was profiled, and TCRdb retains in-frame clones only, with some absent. The sample contains hundreds of thousands of clones, around an eighth of which appear only once. The antigens of these receptors remain unknown. The sample consisted of naive CD4+ T cells from blood. These receptor sequences come from a man aged 18-30 years with type 1 diabetes.

This clone was counted only a few times. Mismatch with germline at one junction end may stem from a read error. V gene TRBV7-7 combines with J gene TRBJ2-5; no firm D call. This CDR3 contains 13 residues. Germline CDR1 is SSHAT and CDR2 is FNYEAQ (reference sequence). CDR3 amino acids: CASSAGEGKTQYF. Written as DNA, the CDR3 is TGTGCTAGCAGTGCTGGGGAAGGAAAGACCCAGTACTTC. The whole variable domain, remainder taken from reference TRBV7-7 and TRBJ2-5, is GAGVSQSPRYKVTKRGQDVTLRCDPISSHATLYWYQQALGQGPEFLTYFNYEAQPDKSGLPSDRFSAERPEGSISTLTIQRTEQRDSAMYRCASSAGEGKTQYFGPGTRLLVL.

This clone has only a few counts. The CDR3 nucleotides are TGCGCCAGCAGAGGACAGGGGAATCAGCCCCAGCATTTT. It codes for CASRGQGNQPQHF. The V and J genes are TRBV10-1 and TRBJ1-5; 9 bases map to TRBD1. This CDR3 is 13 amino acids long. Trimming took 6 bases from V and 4 from J; bases not matched to a gene: 1. Germline CDR1 WNHNN, CDR2 SYGVQD (reference sequence).

This clone was recorded a few times. This chain links TRBV7-9 with TRBJ1-2; 9 bases align to TRBD1. The ends lost 3 bases at V and 6 bases at J; junction bases unmatched: 5. Germline loops: CDR1 SEHNR, CDR2 FQNEAQ (reference sequence). The CDR3 spans 14 residues. CDR3: CASSFPGQGNGYTF. The DNA for the CDR3 is TGTGCCAGCAGCTTCCCCGGACAGGGGAATGGCTACACCTTC.

The V and J genes are TRBV20-1 and TRBJ1-1; D is unclear. The CDR3 runs to 10 residues. The germline CDR1 and CDR2 sequences are DFQATT and SNEGSKA (reference sequence). CDR3 protein: CRSRVTEAFF. In nucleotides, the CDR3 is TGCAGGTCGAGGGTCACTGAAGCTTTCTTT.

CDR3 sequence reads: CASSFGQRQFF. The CDR3, as DNA: TGTGCCAGCAGCTTCGGACAGAGGCAGTTCTTC. This sequence joins TRBV6-5 and TRBJ2-1, with D possibly matching TRBD1 (6 bases). This CDR3 has 11 amino acids. V was cut by 6 bases and J by 12 bases, with 12 bases left in between. The germline V gene encodes CDR1 MNHEY and CDR2 SVGAGI.

The sample holds a few counts of this clone. V gene TRBV7-9 combines with J gene TRBJ2-7; D is ambiguous. The CDR3 has 15 amino acids. Germline values: CDR1 SEHNR, CDR2 FQNEAQ (reference sequence). Trimming shortened V by 3 bases and J by 0 bases, and 12 bases separated the two germline ends. The CDR3 sequence is CASSFYPGVSYEQYF. CDR3 coding DNA: TGTGCCAGCAGCTTTTATCCCGGAGTCTCCTACGAGCAGTACTTC.

The chain joins TRBV30 to TRBJ2-1; D could derive from TRBD1 or TRBD2 (6 bases each). The CDR3 contains 14 residues. V gave up 4 bases and J gave up 0 bases, with 10 bases separating them. Germline assignment: CDR1 GTSNPN and CDR2 SVGIG (reference sequence). The CDR3 protein is CAWTRGASYNEQFF. As DNA, the CDR3 is TGTGCCTGGACGAGGGGGGCCTCCTACAATGAGCAGTTCTTC.

This clone showed up just a few times. The chain couples TRBV7-8 to TRBJ1-5, with D perhaps TRBD1 (6 bases). Germline CDR1 and CDR2: SGHVS and FQNEAQ. V was pared by 4 bases and J by 7 bases, with 14 bases between. The CDR3 extends over 14 amino acids. The CDR3 region has the DNA TGTGCCAGCAGCTCGGTCGCGGGGGGCCAGCCCCAGCATTTT. Translating it yields CASSSVAGGQPQHF.

The rearrangement links TRBV30 to TRBJ1-1; 10 bases line up with TRBD1. The CDR3 covers 17 residues. Unmatched junction bases numbered 9, after V lost 2 bases and J lost 0 bases. Per germline, CDR1 GTSNPN and CDR2 SVGIG (reference sequence). This CDR3 reads CAWSPADRGVLNTEAFF. The CDR3 region has the DNA TGTGCCTGGAGTCCCGCGGACAGGGGGGTTTTGAACACTGAAGCTTTCTTT.

For the CDR3, the DNA is TGCGCCAGCAGTCCGGGGTCCTACAATGAGCAGTTCTTC. It translates to CASSPGSYNEQFF. The V call is TRBV10-1, the J call TRBJ2-1, with D possibly TRBD2 on 5 matching bases. The V end was cut by 5 bases, the J end by 1 base, with 6 bases between. In germline, CDR1 is WNHNN, CDR2 SYGVQD (reference sequence). The CDR3 has 13 residues.

This clone has just a few counts. The chain has TRBV18 and TRBJ2-5; D call uncertain. Germline V gene data show CDR1 as KGHSH and CDR2 as LQKENI. This CDR3 has 14 residues. The V end lost 0 bases, the J end lost 0 bases, and 5 bases lay between the germline ends. CDR3 nucleotide sequence: TGTGCCAGCTCACCACCGGAGTACCAAGAGACCCAGTACTTC. It translates to CASSPPEYQETQYF. The whole variable domain, filled in from reference TRBV18 and TRBJ2-5, reads NAGVMQNPRHLVRRRGQEARLRCSPMKGHSHVYWYRQLPEEGLKFMVYLQKENIIDESGMPKERFSAEFPKEGPSILRIQQVVRGDSAAYFCASSPPEYQETQYFGPGTRLLVL.

This chain uses TRBV6-6 with TRBJ2-5, with D maybe TRBD2 (6 bases). The V end lost 0 bases, the J end lost 4 bases, and 9 bases lay between the germline ends. This CDR3 contains 14 residues. Germline-derived CDR1 and CDR2 are MNHNY and SVGAGI (reference sequence). In nucleotides, the CDR3 is TGTGCCAGCAGTTACTCGAGGAGGGCAGAGACCCAGTACTTC. It codes for CASSYSRRAETQYF.

V gene TRBV5-1 combines with J gene TRBJ1-2; TRBD1 is a possible D gene (6 bases). The CDR3 has 13 amino acids. From germline, CDR1 is SGHRS and CDR2 YFSETQ. Trimming stripped 4 bases from V and 8 bases from J, with 15 bases between. CDR3 coding DNA: TGCGCCAGCAGCGCAGACAGGATTGGGGGCTACACCTTC. It yields the protein CASSADRIGGYTF. Variable domain in full (rest from reference TRBV5-1 and TRBJ1-2): KAGVTQTPRYLIKTRGQQVTLSCSPISGHRSVSWYQQTPGQGLQFLFEYFSETQRNKGNFPGRFSGRQFSNSRSEMNVSTLELGDSALYLCASSADRIGGYTFGSGTRLTVV.

This clone has a handful of counts. The CDR3 reads CASSTRTGPETQYF. DNA for the CDR3: TGTGCCAGCAGCACCCGGACAGGGCCAGAGACCCAGTACTTC. The genes are TRBV7-2 and TRBJ2-5; 8 bases map to TRBD1. CDR3 length: 14 amino acids. Germline CDR1 is SGHTA and CDR2 is FQGNSA. V was clipped by 5 bases and J by 4 bases; unmatched bases: 6.

The chain combines TRBV15 with TRBJ2-1, with 8 bases identical to TRBD2. Germline loops: CDR1 LNHNV, CDR2 YYDKDF (reference sequence). After removal of 5 bases from V and 1 base from J, the junction contained 19 bases not matched to a gene. The CDR3 extends over 20 amino acids. In DNA form, the CDR3 reads TGTGCCACCAGCGGCATCCTCGAAATGAGCGGGAGTTGGTCCTACAATGAGCAGTTCTTC. It yields the protein CATSGILEMSGSWSYNEQFF.

The rearrangement joins TRBV18 to TRBJ1-1; no clear D. Germline assignment: CDR1 KGHSH and CDR2 LQKENI. This CDR3 contains 14 residues. The V and J ends lost 3 bases and 5 bases respectively, with 13 bases between them. The CDR3, as DNA: TGTGCCAGCTCACCCGACTTAATGGGGACTGAAGCTTTCTTT. Translated, it gives CASSPDLMGTEAFF.

The rearrangement uses TRBV7-9 and TRBJ1-2; D is perhaps TRBD1 (6 bases). Germline CDR1 and CDR2: SEHNR and FQNEAQ (reference sequence). V was pared by 4 bases and J by 4 bases, with 13 bases between. This CDR3 is 14 amino acids long. The CDR3 spells CASSSGQRGYGYTF. The CDR3 DNA is TGTGCCAGCAGCTCTGGACAGCGCGGCTATGGCTACACCTTC.

Concerning this clone itself: The same CDR3 arises from other DNA sequences in this sample as well. The chain is built from TRBV20-1 and TRBJ2-1; D is unclear. This CDR3 is built from 10 residues. V shed 6 bases and J shed 4 bases, with 4 bases lying between them. The V gene's germline CDR1 is DFQATT and CDR2 SNEGSKA (reference sequence). CDR3 region: CSATYNEQFF. DNA of the CDR3: TGCAGTGCCACGTACAATGAGCAGTTCTTC.

This clone was observed a few times. The chain has TRBV5-1 and TRBJ2-7; tentative D call: TRBD2 (6 bases). Germline V gene sequence: CDR1 SGHRS, CDR2 YFSETQ. The CDR3 sequence is 14 residues long. The V gene lost 1 base and the J gene lost 4 bases, with 12 bases spanning the gap. CDR3 DNA sequence: TGCGCCAGCAGCTTGCGACTAGAGGGTTACGAGCAGTACTTC. As protein: CASSLRLEGYEQYF.

This rearrangement joins TRBV7-3 to TRBJ1-6, with D possibly TRBD1 on 5 matching bases. From germline, CDR1 is SGHTA and CDR2 FQGTGA. The length of the CDR3 is 15 residues. V was pared by 0 bases and J by 6 bases, with 9 bases between. CDR3 DNA: TGTGCCAGCAGCTTAACGAGGGACCCTAATTCACCCCTCCACTTT. Translating gives CASSLTRDPNSPLHF.